The 8 T cell receptor beta chains below come from one sample, sequenced in a study of response to subunit inactivated influenza vaccine. TCRdb re-derived calls from the RT-PCR reads in MiXCR, one entry per CDR3 protein. The sample records more than 700,000 distinct CDR3 sequences, over 20% being singletons. The sequencing here drew on PBMCs from blood, taken about 5 days after vaccination. These receptors were obtained from a man aged 50-59 years who received an inactivated influenza vaccine.

This CDR3 reads CASSQDQGLAGGRNEQFF. CDR3 in DNA: TGTGCCAGCAGCCAAGATCAAGGGCTAGCGGGGGGACGGAATGAGCAGTTCTTC. The rearrangement uses TRBV4-2 and TRBJ2-1, with TRBD2 matching 11 bases. Trimming took 0 bases from V and 7 from J; bases not matched to a gene: 11. The CDR3 loop spans 18 amino acids. The germline V gene encodes CDR1 LGHNA and CDR2 YNFKEQ.

CDR3 sequence: CASSQETGLSSYNEQFF. In DNA, the CDR3 is TGTGCCAGCAGCCAAGAAACTGGGCTGAGCTCCTACAATGAGCAGTTCTTC. The J gene is TRBJ2-1, the V gene TRBV4-2; D is unclear. The V gene's germline CDR1 is LGHNA and CDR2 YNFKEQ. There are 17 residues in the CDR3. V lost 0 bases to trimming and J lost 0 bases, with 12 bases between them.

V usage is TRBV6-2 or TRBV6-3 and J usage is TRBJ2-1; 7 bases map to TRBD2. Trimming cost V 2 bases and J 6 bases; bases outside gene matches: 10. Germline V gene lookup returns CDR1 MNHEY and CDR2 SVGEGT. The CDR3 consists of 16 residues. The CDR3 here is CASSYPGRGRGNEQFF. The CDR3 DNA follows: TGTGCCAGCAGTTACCCGGGGCGGGGGAGAGGCAATGAGCAGTTCTTC.

The chain recombines TRBV28 with TRBJ2-7; 7 positions agree with TRBD1. Germline assignment: CDR1 MDHEN and CDR2 SYDVKM. CDR3 size: 15 residues. Trimming took 5 bases from V and 4 from J; bases not matched to a gene: 11. CDR3 amino acids: CASSITGTDFYEQYF. Here the CDR3 DNA reads TGTGCCAGCAGTATAACCGGGACAGACTTTTACGAGCAGTACTTC.

The CDR3 DNA reads TGTGCCAGCAGCCAATTGGCGGGGGGTCTAAGTGAGCAGTACTTC. Protein product: CASSQLAGGLSEQYF. This chain connects TRBV3-1 to TRBJ2-7; 8 bases align to TRBD2. Losses at the gene ends were 2 bases for V and 7 bases for J; bases not matched to a gene: 10. Per the germline V gene, CDR1 is LGHDT and CDR2 is YNNKEL (reference sequence). This CDR3 is built from 15 residues.

This clonotype occurred many times. This chain connects TRBV20-1 to TRBJ2-7, with 7 bases that match TRBD1. After removal of 3 bases from V and 5 bases from J, the junction contained 10 bases not matched to a gene. The germline gives CDR1 DFQATT, CDR2 SNEGSKA (reference sequence). The CDR3 covers 14 residues. This chain's CDR3 is CSASSGGQEDEQYF. The CDR3 DNA is TGCAGTGCTAGTAGTGGTGGACAGGAGGACGAGCAGTACTTC.

This clonotype turned up a few times. V and J are TRBV15 and TRBJ2-6, with unresolved D. Trimming stripped 0 bases from V and 2 bases from J, with 5 bases between. Germline CDR1 is LNHNV and CDR2 is YYDKDF (reference sequence). The CDR3 is 15 residues long. CDR3 protein: CATSRDLAGANVLTF. The DNA for the CDR3 is TGTGCCACCAGCAGAGATCTGGCTGGGGCCAACGTCCTGACTTTC.

The J gene is TRBJ2-5, the V gene TRBV24-1, with 10 bases identical to TRBD1. V was pared by 4 bases and J by 6 bases, with 10 bases of the junction left unmatched. CDR1 is KGHDR, CDR2 SFDVKD, per germline. This CDR3 spans 16 amino acids. The CDR3 here is CATSETGTGASKTQYF. Written as DNA, the CDR3 is TGTGCCACCAGTGAGACGGGGACAGGGGCCTCCAAGACCCAGTACTTC.